This entry concerns a single TCR beta chain. As yet, its antigen is unknown. Healthy bone marrow donors made up the donor group. There were likely unrecorded immune exposures, though donors were nominally healthy when sampled. PCR primers comprised 60 Vbeta and 13 Jbeta primers. The repertoire was sequenced with immunoSEQ multiplex PCR; TCRdb's copy has only in-frame clones and lacks some. The data show under 200,000 clones, approximately 88% seen once. This sample stems from a study of cytomegalovirus exposure and HLA in healthy donors. General observations from the study: Other equally common chains were less clonally expanded than HLA-associated TCR beta chains, a later analysis showed. Investigators reported more than 150 TCR beta chains as tied to cytomegalovirus.

This CDR3 contains 14 residues. Germline lookup yields CDR1 LNHDA and CDR2 SQIVND (reference sequence). The chain has TRBV19 and TRBJ2-5; TRBD2 matches 7 bases. Gene TRBJ2-7 matches the end of the DNA better, so the J call may be wrong. The TCR comes from a woman aged 25 to 39 in good health and CMV-seronegative. The sequencing sample was made of PBMCs. The DNA for the CDR3 is TGTGCCAGTAGTTGGGCGGGAGCGTCCTACGAGCAGTACTTC. Protein: CASSWAGASYEQYF.